The 2 T cell receptor beta chains given below trace back to one sample, sequenced in a study of pediatric ulcerative colitis. This table comes from immunoSEQ multiplex PCR, and its TCRdb copy is limited to in-frame clones, with some not included. The table shows 9,000 to 10,000 clones, with about 90% occurring only once. Sequenced: blood. These receptors came from a girl aged 10-17 years with moderate ulcerative colitis.

The chain recombines TRBV29-1 with TRBJ1-2; 7 bases are a match to TRBD1. The CDR3 runs 14 residues. J gave up 4 bases and V 6 bases, and 11 bases lay outside the gene matches. Germline assignment: CDR1 SQVTM and CDR2 ANQGSEA. CDR3 amino acids: CSVAEATGTYGYTF. The CDR3 coding sequence is TGCAGCGTGGCGGAGGCGACAGGGACCTATGGCTACACCTTC.

The chain uses TRBV13 and TRBJ2-3; 12 bases match TRBD2. This CDR3 has 16 residues. From germline, CDR1 is PRHDT and CDR2 FYEKMQ (reference sequence). V lost 5 bases, J lost 5 bases, and 8 bases stayed unmatched. CDR3 DNA sequence: TGTGCCAGCAGCCCACGACTAGCGGGAGCGATAGATACGCAGTATTTT. This translates into CASSPRLAGAIDTQYF. The full variable domain, completed using reference TRBV13 and TRBJ2-3, is AAGVIQSPRHLIKEKRETATLKCYPIPRHDTVYWYQQGPGQDPQFLISFYEKMQSDKGSIPDRFSAQQFSDYHSELNMSSLELGDSALYFCASSPRLAGAIDTQYFGPGTRLTVL.